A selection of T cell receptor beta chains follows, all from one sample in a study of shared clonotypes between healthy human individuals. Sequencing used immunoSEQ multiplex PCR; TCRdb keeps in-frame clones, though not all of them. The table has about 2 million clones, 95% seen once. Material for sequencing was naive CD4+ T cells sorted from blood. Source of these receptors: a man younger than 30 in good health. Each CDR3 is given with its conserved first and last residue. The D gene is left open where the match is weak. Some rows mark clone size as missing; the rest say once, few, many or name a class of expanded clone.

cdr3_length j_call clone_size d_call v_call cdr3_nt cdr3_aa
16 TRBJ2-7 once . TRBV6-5 TGTGCCAGCAGTTACTCGATACTCGGGGTCTCCTACGAGCAGTACTTC CASSYSILGVSYEQYF
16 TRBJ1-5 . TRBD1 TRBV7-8 TGTGCCAGCAGCCCCCGGACAGGGGCCACCAATCAGCCCCAGCATTTT CASSPRTGATNQPQHF
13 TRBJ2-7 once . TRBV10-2 TGCGCCAGCAGTCGGGACTTAGACTACGAGCAGTACTTC CASSRDLDYEQYF
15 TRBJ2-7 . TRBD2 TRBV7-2 TGTGCCAGCAGCTTATTAGCGGGAGCAAGGTACGAGCAGTACTTC CASSLLAGARYEQYF
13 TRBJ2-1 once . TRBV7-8 TGTGCCAGCAGCTTACAGAGGGGCTATGAGCAGTTCTTC CASSLQRGYEQFF
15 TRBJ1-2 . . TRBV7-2 TGTGCCAGCAGCTTAGGCTTAGGAGCTAACTATGGCTACACCTTC CASSLGLGANYGYTF
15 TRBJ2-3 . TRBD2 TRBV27 TGTGCCAGCAGACCCGGACTAGCGGGGGGCGATACGCAGTATTTT CASRPGLAGGDTQYF
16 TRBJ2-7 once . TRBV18 TGTGCCAGCTCTAGCCGAGAAGGGTTACCCAGCTACGAGCAGTACTTC CASSSREGLPSYEQYF
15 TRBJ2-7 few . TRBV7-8 TGTGCCAGCAGCACCGGGGGGCTAATTTCCTACGAGCAGTACTTC CASSTGGLISYEQYF
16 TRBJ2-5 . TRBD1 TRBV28 TGTGCCAGCAGTTCTCCGGGACAGGGATTGAGGGAGACCCAGTACTTC CASSSPGQGLRETQYF
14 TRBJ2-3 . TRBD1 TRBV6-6 TGTGCCAGCAGTACGACAGGGGGCACGAATACGCAGTATTTT CASSTTGGTNTQYF
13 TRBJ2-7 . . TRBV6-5 TGTGCCAGCAAGACGGGACCGGGCTACGAGCAGTACTTC CASKTGPGYEQYF
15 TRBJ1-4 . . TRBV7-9 TGTGCCAGCAGCTTCCCTCTCTCAAGGGACGAAAAACTGTTTTTT CASSFPLSRDEKLFF
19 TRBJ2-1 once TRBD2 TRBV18 TGTGCCAGCTCACAGGGACTAGCGGGGGGTACCTCCTCCTACAATGAGCAGTTCTTC CASSQGLAGGTSSYNEQFF
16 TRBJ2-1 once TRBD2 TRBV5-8 TGTGCCAGCAGCTCAGGTACCGGGACTAGCGGCGATGAGCAGTTCTTC CASSSGTGTSGDEQFF
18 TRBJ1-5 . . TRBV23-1 TGCGCCAGCAGTCGCTGGACAGCTCCCCGGAGGAGCAATCAGCCCCAGCATTTT CASSRWTAPRRSNQPQHF
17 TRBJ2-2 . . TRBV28 TGTGCCAGCAGTTTAGTGCCGGCCGGGGGGCTGTCCGGGGAGCTGTTTTTT CASSLVPAGGLSGELFF
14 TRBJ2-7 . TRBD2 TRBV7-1 TGTGCCAGCAGCTCCGGACTAGCGGGAGGCGAGCAGTACTTC CASSSGLAGGEQYF
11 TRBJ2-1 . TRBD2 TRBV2 TGTGCCAGCAGCACTAGCGGGGAGCAGTTCTTC CASSTSGEQFF
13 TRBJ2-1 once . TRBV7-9 TGTGCCAGCAGCTTAAAGTTAGAGAGCGAGCAGTTCTTC CASSLKLESEQFF
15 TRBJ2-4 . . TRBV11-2 TGTGCCAGCAGCTTAGACGGAACTTCGCAAAACATTCAGTACTTC CASSLDGTSQNIQYF
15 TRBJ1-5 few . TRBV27 TGTGCCAGCTCCCGGAGGGGAACAATCAATCAGCCCCAGCATTTT CASSRRGTINQPQHF
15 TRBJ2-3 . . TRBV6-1 TGTGCCACATATGGAGGGGTGAGCGGCACAGATACGCAGTATTTT CATYGGVSGTDTQYF
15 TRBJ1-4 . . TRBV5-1 TGCGCCAGCAGCTTTGGGTCGTGGGAAAATGAAAAACTGTTTTTT CASSFGSWENEKLFF
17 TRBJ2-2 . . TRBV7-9 TGTGCCAGCAGCTCACAGTCAGGGACAAGTAGTGCCGGGGAGCTGTTTTTT CASSSQSGTSSAGELFF
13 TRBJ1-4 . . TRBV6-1 TGTGCCAGCAGTGACAGGCTTAATGAAAAACTGTTTTTT CASSDRLNEKLFF
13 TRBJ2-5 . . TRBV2 TGTGCCAGCAGTGCGGACAAGTTAGTGACCCAGTACTTC CASSADKLVTQYF
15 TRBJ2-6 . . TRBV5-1 TGCGCCAGCAGCTTCGATAATCCTGGGGCCAACGTCCTGACTTTC CASSFDNPGANVLTF
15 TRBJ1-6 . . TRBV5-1 TGCGCCAGCAGCTTGGAGGGGGTCGGTCTTTCACCCCTCCACTTT CASSLEGVGLSPLHF
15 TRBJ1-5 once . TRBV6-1 TGTGCCAGCAGGCCAAGGGGGGAAGGAGGCCAGCCCCAGCATTTT CASRPRGEGGQPQHF
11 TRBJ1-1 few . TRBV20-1 TGCAGTGCTAGAGATGCGCGGGAAGCTTTCTTT CSARDAREAFF
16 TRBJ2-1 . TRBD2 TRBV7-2 TGTGCCAGCAGCTTACGGCTAGCGGCAACTTACAATGAGCAGTTCTTC CASSLRLAATYNEQFF
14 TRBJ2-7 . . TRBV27 TGTGCCAGCAGCCAGGAGGGCCGATCCTACGAGCAGTACTTC CASSQEGRSYEQYF
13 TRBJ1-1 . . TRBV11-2 TGTGCCAGCGTACGCGTTTCGGGGACTGAAGCTTTCTTT CASVRVSGTEAFF
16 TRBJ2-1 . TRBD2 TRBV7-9 TGTGCCAGCAGCGTTAGGCCGGGACTAGCTGTCGATGAGCAGTTCTTC CASSVRPGLAVDEQFF
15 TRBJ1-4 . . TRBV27 TGTGCCAGCAGTTTAGGCCGACAGTCTAATGAAAAACTGTTTTTT CASSLGRQSNEKLFF
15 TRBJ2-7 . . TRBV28 TGTGCCAGCAGTTTGGGGCTTGCGGGCTCCTACGAGCAGTACTTC CASSLGLAGSYEQYF
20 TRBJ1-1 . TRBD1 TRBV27 TGTGCCAGCAGTTTACTCCTACCCAACGACAGGGGATGGCAAAACACTGAAGCTTTCTTT CASSLLLPNDRGWQNTEAFF
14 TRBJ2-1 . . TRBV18 TGTGCCAGCTCACCAGGGACAACAACAATCAGGCAGTTCTTC CASSPGTTTIRQFF
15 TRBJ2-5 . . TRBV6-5 TGTGCCAGCAGGCGCGGGACACCGGGGATTTTGACCCAGTACTTC CASRRGTPGILTQYF
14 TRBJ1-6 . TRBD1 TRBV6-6 TGTGCCAGCAGACTTACAGGGGAGGGTTCACCCCTCCACTTT CASRLTGEGSPLHF
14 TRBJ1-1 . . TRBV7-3 TGTGCCAGCAGCTTGGGCTCATTGGACACTGAAGCTTTCTTT CASSLGSLDTEAFF
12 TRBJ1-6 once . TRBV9 TGTGCCAGCAGCGTAGGTGGGCCACCCCTCCACTTT CASSVGGPPLHF
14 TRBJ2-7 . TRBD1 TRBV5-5 TGTGCCAGCAGCTTTCCGCACAGGGGTTACGAGCAGTACTTC CASSFPHRGYEQYF
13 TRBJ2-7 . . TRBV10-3 TGTGCCATCAGTGAGTTTTCCTCCTACGAGCAGTACTTC CAISEFSSYEQYF
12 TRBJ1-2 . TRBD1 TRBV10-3 TGTGCCACCAGGGGGGTAAACTATGGCTACACCTTC CATRGVNYGYTF
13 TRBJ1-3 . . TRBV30 TGTGCTGAAGACAGTTCTGGTGGAAACACCATATATTTT CAEDSSGGNTIYF
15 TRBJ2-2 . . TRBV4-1 TGCGCCAGCAGCCAGGCCATGGTGAAGAACGGGGAGCTGTTTTTT CASSQAMVKNGELFF
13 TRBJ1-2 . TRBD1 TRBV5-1 TGCGCCAGCAGCCCAGGACAGGGCATAGGCTACACCTTC CASSPGQGIGYTF
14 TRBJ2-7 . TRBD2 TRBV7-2 TGTGCCAGCAGCCCGCCGGGACTAAACTACGAGCAGTACTTC CASSPPGLNYEQYF
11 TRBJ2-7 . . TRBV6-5 TGTGCCGCAGGACAGCCCTACGAGCAGTACTTC CAAGQPYEQYF
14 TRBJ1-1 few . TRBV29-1 TGCAGCGTTGAGGTAGGTCAGATGAACACTGAAGCTTTCTTT CSVEVGQMNTEAFF
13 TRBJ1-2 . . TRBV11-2 TGTGCCAGCAGCCCCCCTAAGGGGTCTGGCTACACCTTC CASSPPKGSGYTF